The TCR beta chain described here comes from a study of blood T cell repertoires in COVID-19. Study overall: PBMCs, B-cell-depleted T cells, or T cells provided the cDNA or gDNA that made up the material.

The CDR3 consists of 14 residues. Trimming stripped 3 bases from V and 2 bases from J, with 11 bases between. Germline assignment: CDR1 SEHNR and CDR2 FQNEAQ (reference sequence). In the original analysis: Researchers report that nucleated cell counts were estimated from reference gene primer amplification. Measured with immunoSEQ multiplex PCR; TCRdb has only the in-frame clones, and not every one. V, J and clone size reflect that table, while D and trimming were determined from the DNA. The sample includes just over 650,000 clones, 90% seen only once; the top ten take under 0.3%. The V call is TRBV7-9, the J call TRBJ2-7, with D possibly TRBD2 on 6 matching bases. Sequenced material: peripheral blood. This TCR was sampled from a woman younger than 30 with acute or convalescent COVID-19. The CDR3 DNA reads as TGTGCCAGCAGCTTCGGAGGGCTCCCCTACGAGCAGTACTTC. Its translation is CASSFGGLPYEQYF.